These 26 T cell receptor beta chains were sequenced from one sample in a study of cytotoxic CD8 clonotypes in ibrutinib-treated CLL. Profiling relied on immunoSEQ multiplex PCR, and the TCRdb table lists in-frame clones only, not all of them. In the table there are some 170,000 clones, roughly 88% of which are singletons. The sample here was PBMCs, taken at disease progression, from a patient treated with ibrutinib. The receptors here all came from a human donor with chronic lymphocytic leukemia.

The CDR3 here is CASSEWASGDQETQYF. CDR3 sequence (DNA): TGTGCCAGCAGCGAATGGGCTAGCGGGGACCAAGAGACCCAGTACTTC. V is TRBV9 and J is TRBJ2-5, with TRBD2 identical over 9 bases. V lost 3 bases to trimming and J lost 0 bases; unmatched junction nucleotides: 6. CDR1 and CDR2 (germline): SGDLS, YYNGEE. This CDR3 is built from 16 residues.

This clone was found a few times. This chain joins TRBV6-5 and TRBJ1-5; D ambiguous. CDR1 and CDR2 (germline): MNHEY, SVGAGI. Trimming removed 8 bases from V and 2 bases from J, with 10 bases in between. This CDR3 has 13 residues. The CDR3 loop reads CASGLFGNQPQHF. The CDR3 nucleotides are TGTGCCAGCGGGCTTTTTGGCAATCAGCCCCAGCATTTT.

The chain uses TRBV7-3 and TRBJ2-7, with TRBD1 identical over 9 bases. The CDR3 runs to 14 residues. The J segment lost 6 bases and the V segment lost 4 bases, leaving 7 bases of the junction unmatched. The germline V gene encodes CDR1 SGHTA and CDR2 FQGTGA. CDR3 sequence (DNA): TGTGCCAGCAGCTCTCGGACAGGGGCCGGCGAGCAGTACTTC. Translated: CASSSRTGAGEQYF.

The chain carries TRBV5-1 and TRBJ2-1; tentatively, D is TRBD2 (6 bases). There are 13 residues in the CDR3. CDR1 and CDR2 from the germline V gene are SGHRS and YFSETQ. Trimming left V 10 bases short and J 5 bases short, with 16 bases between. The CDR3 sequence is CASGRDWNNEQFF. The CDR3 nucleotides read TGCGCCTCGGGGCGGGATTGGAACAATGAGCAGTTCTTC.

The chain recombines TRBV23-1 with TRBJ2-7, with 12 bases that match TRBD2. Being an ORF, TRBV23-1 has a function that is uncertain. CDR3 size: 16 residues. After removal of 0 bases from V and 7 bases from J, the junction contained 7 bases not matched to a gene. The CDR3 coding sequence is TGCGCCAGCAGTCAATCGAGGCTAGCGGGAGGGGGGGAGCAGTACTTC. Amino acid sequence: CASSQSRLAGGGEQYF.

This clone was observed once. CDR3: CASSDPGPGGQFF. DNA of the CDR3: TGCGCCAGCAGCGACCCGGGACCCGGGGGGCAGTTCTTC. V and J are TRBV5-1 and TRBJ2-1; a possible D gene is TRBD2 (6 bases). The V gene's germline CDR1 is SGHRS and CDR2 YFSETQ. V gave up 4 bases and J gave up 12 bases, with 17 bases separating them. CDR3 length: 13 residues.

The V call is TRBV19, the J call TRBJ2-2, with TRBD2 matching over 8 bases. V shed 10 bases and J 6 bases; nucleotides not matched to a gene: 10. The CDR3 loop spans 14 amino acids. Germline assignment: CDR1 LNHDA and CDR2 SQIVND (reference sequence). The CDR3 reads CATSAGTSPGELFF. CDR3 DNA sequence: TGTGCCACTTCTGCCGGGACTAGTCCCGGGGAGCTGTTTTTT.

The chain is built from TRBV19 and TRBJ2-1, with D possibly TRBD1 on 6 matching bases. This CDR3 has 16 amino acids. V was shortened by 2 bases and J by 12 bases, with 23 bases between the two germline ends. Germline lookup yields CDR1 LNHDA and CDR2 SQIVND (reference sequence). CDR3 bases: TGTGCCAGTAGTATATTCCCAAACTACCGGGACACTGCGCAGTTCTTC. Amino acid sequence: CASSIFPNYRDTAQFF.

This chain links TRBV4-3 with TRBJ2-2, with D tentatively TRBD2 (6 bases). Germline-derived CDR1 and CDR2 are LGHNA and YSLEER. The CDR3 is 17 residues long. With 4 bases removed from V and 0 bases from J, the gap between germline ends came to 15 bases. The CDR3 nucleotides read TGCGCCAGCAGCCGTGGTGGTAGCGGAACGAACACCGGGGAGCTGTTTTTT. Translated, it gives CASSRGGSGTNTGELFF.

The CDR3 nucleotides read TGTGCCAGCAGCGTAGGGACAGTGAAAGCTAACTATGGCTACACCTTC. It yields the protein CASSVGTVKANYGYTF. The chain uses TRBV9 and TRBJ1-2, with D possibly matching TRBD1 (6 bases). CDR3 length equals 16 residues. In germline, CDR1 is SGDLS, CDR2 YYNGEE. The ends were cut back, 0 bases at V and 0 bases at J, with 12 bases in the middle.

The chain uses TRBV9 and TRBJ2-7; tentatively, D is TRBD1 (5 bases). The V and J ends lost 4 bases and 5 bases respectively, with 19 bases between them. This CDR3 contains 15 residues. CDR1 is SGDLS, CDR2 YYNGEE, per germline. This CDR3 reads CASSRQNSLDHEQYF. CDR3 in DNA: TGTGCCAGCAGCCGACAGAATAGTCTTGACCACGAGCAGTACTTC.

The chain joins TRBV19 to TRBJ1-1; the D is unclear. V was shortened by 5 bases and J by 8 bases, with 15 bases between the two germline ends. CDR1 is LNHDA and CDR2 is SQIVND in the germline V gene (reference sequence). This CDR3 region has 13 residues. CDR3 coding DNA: TGTGCCAGTAGTCCCCGTGAAGAGGTAGAAGCTTTCTTT. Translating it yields CASSPREEVEAFF. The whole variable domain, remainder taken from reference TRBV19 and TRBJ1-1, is DGGITQSPKYLFRKEGQNVTLSCEQNLNHDAMYWYRQDPGQGLRLIYYSQIVNDFQKGDIAEGYSVSREKKESFPLTVTSAQKNPTAFYLCASSPREEVEAFFGQGTRLTVV.

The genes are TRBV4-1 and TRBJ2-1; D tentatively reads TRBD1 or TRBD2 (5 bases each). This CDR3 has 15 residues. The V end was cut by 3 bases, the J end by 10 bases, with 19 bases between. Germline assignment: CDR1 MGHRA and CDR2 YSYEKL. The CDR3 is CASSQHLPGHYEQFF. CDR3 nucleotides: TGCGCCAGCAGCCAGCACCTCCCGGGGCACTACGAGCAGTTCTTC.

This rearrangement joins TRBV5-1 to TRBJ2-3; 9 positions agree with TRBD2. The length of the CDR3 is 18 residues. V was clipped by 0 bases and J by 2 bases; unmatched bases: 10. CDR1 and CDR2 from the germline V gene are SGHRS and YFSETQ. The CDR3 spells CASSLGHLSGGFTDTQYF. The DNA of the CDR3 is TGCGCCAGCAGCTTGGGCCATTTAAGCGGGGGGTTCACAGATACGCAGTATTTT.

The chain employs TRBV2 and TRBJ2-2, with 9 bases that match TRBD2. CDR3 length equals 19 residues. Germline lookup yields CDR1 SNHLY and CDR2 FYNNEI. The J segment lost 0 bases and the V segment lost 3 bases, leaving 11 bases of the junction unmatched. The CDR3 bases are TGTGCCAGCAGTGAGAGGCGGGGCGGGAGGGCTTCGAACACCGGGGAGCTGTTTTTT. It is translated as CASSERRGGRASNTGELFF.

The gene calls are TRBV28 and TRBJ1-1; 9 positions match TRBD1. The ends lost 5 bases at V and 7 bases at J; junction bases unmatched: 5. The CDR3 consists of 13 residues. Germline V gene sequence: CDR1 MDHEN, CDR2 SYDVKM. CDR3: CASSIDRGSEAFF. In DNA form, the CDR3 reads TGTGCCAGCAGTATTGACAGGGGGAGTGAAGCTTTCTTT.

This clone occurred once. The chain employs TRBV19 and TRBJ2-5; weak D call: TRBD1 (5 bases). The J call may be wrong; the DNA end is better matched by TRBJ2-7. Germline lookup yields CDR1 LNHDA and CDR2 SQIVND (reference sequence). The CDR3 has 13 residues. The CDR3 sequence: CASSSGMSYEQYF. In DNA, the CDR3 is TGTGCCAGTAGTTCAGGGATGTCCTACGAGCAGTACTTC.

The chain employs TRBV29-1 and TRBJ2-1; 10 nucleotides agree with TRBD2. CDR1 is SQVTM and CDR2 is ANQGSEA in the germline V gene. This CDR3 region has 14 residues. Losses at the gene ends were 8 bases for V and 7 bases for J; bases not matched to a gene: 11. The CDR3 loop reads CSSLAGGFSNEQFF. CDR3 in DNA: TGCAGCTCGTTAGCGGGAGGTTTTTCGAATGAGCAGTTCTTC.

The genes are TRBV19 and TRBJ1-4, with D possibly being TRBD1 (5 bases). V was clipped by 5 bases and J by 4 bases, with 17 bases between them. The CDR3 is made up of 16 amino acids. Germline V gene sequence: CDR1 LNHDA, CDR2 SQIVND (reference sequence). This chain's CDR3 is CASSWLRRGDNEKLFF. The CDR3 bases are TGTGCCAGTAGTTGGCTTAGGCGGGGGGATAATGAAAAACTGTTTTTT.

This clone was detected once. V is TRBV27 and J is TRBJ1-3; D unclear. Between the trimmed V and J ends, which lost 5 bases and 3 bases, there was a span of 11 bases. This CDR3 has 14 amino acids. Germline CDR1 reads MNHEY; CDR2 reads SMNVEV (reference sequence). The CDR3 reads CASSPSSFGNTIYF. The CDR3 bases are TGTGCCAGCAGTCCTAGCTCCTTTGGAAACACCATATATTTT.

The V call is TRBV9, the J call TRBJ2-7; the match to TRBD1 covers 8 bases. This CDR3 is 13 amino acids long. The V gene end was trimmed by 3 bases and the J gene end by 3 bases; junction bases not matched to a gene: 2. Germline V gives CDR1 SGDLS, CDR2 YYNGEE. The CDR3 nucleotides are TGTGCCAGCAGCGCCGACAGGGGCTACGAGCAGTACTTC. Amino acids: CASSADRGYEQYF. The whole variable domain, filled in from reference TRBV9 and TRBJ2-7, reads DSGVTQTPKHLITATGQRVTLRCSPRSGDLSVYWYQQSLDQGLQFLIQYYNGEERAKGNILERFSAQQFPDLHSELNLSSLELGDSALYFCASSADRGYEQYFGPGTRLTVT.

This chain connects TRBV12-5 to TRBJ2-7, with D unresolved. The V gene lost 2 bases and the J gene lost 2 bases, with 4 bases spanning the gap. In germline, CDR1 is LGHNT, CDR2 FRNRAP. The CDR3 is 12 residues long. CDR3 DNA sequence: TGTGCTAGTGGTTTGTTCACCTACGAGCAGTACTTC. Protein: CASGLFTYEQYF.

DNA for the CDR3: TGCAGCGTCCCACAGGGGGTTATGTACAATGAGCAGTTCTTC. Amino acid sequence: CSVPQGVMYNEQFF. This sequence joins TRBV29-1 and TRBJ2-1; TRBD1 aligns across 8 bases. Trimming at V came to 6 bases and at J to 4 bases, leaving 8 bases not matched to a gene. The length of the CDR3 is 14 residues. The germline gives CDR1 SQVTM, CDR2 ANQGSEA.

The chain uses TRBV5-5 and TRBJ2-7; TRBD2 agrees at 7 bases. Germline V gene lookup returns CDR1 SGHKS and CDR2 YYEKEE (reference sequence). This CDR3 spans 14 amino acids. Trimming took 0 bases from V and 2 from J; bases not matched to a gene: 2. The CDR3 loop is CASSLDGGTYEQYF. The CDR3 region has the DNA TGTGCCAGCAGCTTGGACGGGGGGACCTACGAGCAGTACTTC.

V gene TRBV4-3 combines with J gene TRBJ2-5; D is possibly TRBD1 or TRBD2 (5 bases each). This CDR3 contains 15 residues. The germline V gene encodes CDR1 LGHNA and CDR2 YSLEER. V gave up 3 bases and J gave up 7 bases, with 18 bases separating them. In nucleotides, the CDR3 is TGCGCCAGCAGCCACTCCGTGCTACAGGCGGGGACCCAGTACTTC. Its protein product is CASSHSVLQAGTQYF.

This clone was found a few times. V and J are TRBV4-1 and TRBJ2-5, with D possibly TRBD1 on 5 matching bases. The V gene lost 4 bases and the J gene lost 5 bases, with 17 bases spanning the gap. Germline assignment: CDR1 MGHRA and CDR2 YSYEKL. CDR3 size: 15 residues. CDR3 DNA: TGCGCCAGCAGCCCCATACTACGACAGTTGGAGACCCAGTACTTC. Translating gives CASSPILRQLETQYF.